A single T cell receptor beta chain is shown here with its context. Its specificity is unknown. Vbeta (60) and Jbeta (13) primers were used in the PCR. The method was immunoSEQ multiplex PCR; TCRdb's version includes in-frame clones alone and lacks a portion of them. This table has about 160,000 clones, approximately 80% appearing once. Germline V gives CDR1 SGHAT, CDR2 FQNNGV. This CDR3 has 10 residues. The V end lost 5 bases, the J end lost 3 bases, and 2 bases lay between the germline ends. This specimen comes from a study of cytomegalovirus exposure and HLA in healthy donors. The study, taken as a whole, reports: TRBV6-2, TRBV6-3 and some other V segments were excluded as indistinguishable. The study carried out a later analysis of TCR beta sequences. It associated around 17,000 of them with specific HLA alleles at a false discovery rate of 0.05. By HLA locus, TCR association rates varied in a later analysis, with DRB1 showing the most and HLA-C the fewest. As was reported, the HLA-A and HLA-B alleles of most subjects were accurately predicted from TCR beta sequences.

Specimen: PBMCs. The source of this sequence is a female donor in good health and CMV-seronegative. The chain recombines TRBV11-2 with TRBJ2-7; no definite D call. CDR3 sequence (DNA): TGTGCCAGCAGCCACTACGAGCAGTACTTC. Residues: CASSHYEQYF.